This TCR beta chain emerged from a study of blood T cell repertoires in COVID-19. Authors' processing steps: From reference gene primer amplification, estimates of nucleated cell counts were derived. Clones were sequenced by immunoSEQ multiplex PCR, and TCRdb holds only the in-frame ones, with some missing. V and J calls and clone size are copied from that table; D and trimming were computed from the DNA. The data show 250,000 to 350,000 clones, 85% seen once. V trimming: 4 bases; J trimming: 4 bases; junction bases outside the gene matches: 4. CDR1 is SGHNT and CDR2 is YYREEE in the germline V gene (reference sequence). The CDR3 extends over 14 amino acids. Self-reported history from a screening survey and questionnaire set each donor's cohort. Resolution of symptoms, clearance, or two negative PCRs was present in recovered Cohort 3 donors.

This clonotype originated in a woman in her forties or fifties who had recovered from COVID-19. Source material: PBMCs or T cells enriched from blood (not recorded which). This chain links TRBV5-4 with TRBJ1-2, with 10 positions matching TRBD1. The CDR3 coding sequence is TGTGCCAGCAGCGACCGGACAGGGGGCTATGGCTACACCTTC. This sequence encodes CASSDRTGGYGYTF.